A single sample is the source of the 32 T cell receptor beta chains below, sequenced in a study of blood T cell repertoires in COVID-19. Sequencing was performed with immunoSEQ multiplex PCR; in TCRdb, only in-frame clones are kept and a portion is missing. The sample lists 100,000 or so clones; 75% to 90% were seen once. Sequencing was carried out using peripheral blood. The origin of the receptors is a man in his sixties with acute or convalescent COVID-19.

This clone was detected once. The V call is TRBV5-1, the J call TRBJ2-7; TRBD2 matches at 8 bases. The CDR3 runs to 15 residues. In germline, CDR1 is SGHRS, CDR2 YFSETQ. Trimming took 0 bases from V and 4 from J; bases not matched to a gene: 6. The CDR3 bases are TGCGCCAGCAGCTTGGTTGGCGGGAGGTATTACGAGCAGTACTTC. Protein sequence: CASSLVGGRYYEQYF.

The rearrangement links TRBV19 to TRBJ1-6; 8 bases line up with TRBD1. Germline CDR1 is LNHDA and CDR2 is SQIVND (reference sequence). The CDR3 loop spans 13 amino acids. The V gene end was trimmed by 5 bases and the J gene end by 11 bases; junction bases not matched to a gene: 5. The CDR3 nucleotides are TGTGCCAGTAGTCCAGGGGGCCCGGCACCCCTCCACTTT. Residues: CASSPGGPAPLHF.

The rearrangement links TRBV19 to TRBJ1-6; 7 bases align to TRBD1. V gave up 5 bases and J gave up 17 bases; unmatched junction bases: 12. The CDR3 is made up of 13 amino acids. The germline V gene encodes CDR1 LNHDA and CDR2 SQIVND (reference sequence). The CDR3 nucleotides are TGTGCCAGTAGTGCCTCCGGGACAGTGGCGTTCCACTTT. This sequence encodes CASSASGTVAFHF.

CDR3 amino acids: CASSLGNRVGANVLTF. The CDR3 bases are TGTGCCAGCAGCTTGGGGAACAGGGTTGGGGCCAACGTCCTGACTTTC. This sequence joins TRBV5-6 and TRBJ2-6, with a weak D call TRBD1 (6 bases). Trimming left V 0 bases short and J 3 bases short, with 10 bases between. From germline, CDR1 is SGHDT and CDR2 YYEEEE. CDR3 length: 16 amino acids.

This clone showed up just a few times. The identical CDR3 is also encoded by other nucleotide sequences in the sample. The V call is TRBV30, the J call TRBJ1-5, with a tentative D call TRBD1 (5 bases). CDR3 length equals 13 residues. Trimming left V 0 bases short and J 6 bases short, with 9 bases between. The germline V gene encodes CDR1 GTSNPN and CDR2 SVGIG (reference sequence). The DNA of the CDR3 is TGTGCCTGGAGTGTCCAGGGCGGTCAGCCCCAGCATTTT. Encoded protein: CAWSVQGGQPQHF.

The J gene is TRBJ1-6, the V gene TRBV5-6; 7 bases align to TRBD1. The V gene's germline CDR1 is SGHDT and CDR2 YYEEEE. The CDR3 runs to 13 residues. V gave up 4 bases and J gave up 10 bases; unmatched junction bases: 5. CDR3 in amino acids: CASSPTGYSPLHF. The CDR3 DNA sequence: TGTGCCAGCAGCCCGACAGGGTACTCACCCCTCCACTTT.

This rearrangement joins TRBV10-3 to TRBJ1-5; D gene ambiguous. The CDR3 spans 13 residues. Germline V CDR1 and CDR2: ENHRY, SYGVKD. V lost 0 bases to trimming and J lost 7 bases, with 7 bases between them. The CDR3 reads CAISESRAQPQHF. The CDR3, as DNA: TGTGCCATCAGTGAGTCGAGGGCACAGCCCCAGCATTTT.

The chain combines TRBV9 with TRBJ2-1; 10 bases match TRBD2. V was pared by 0 bases and J by 6 bases, with 3 bases of the junction left unmatched. The germline V gene has CDR1 SGDLS and CDR2 YYNGEE. The CDR3 covers 15 residues. The CDR3 DNA reads as TGTGCCAGCAGCGTAGAAACTAGCGGGGTCAATGAGCAGTTCTTC. It translates to CASSVETSGVNEQFF.

This chain links TRBV2 with TRBJ2-5; 7 positions agree with TRBD2. V lost 4 bases, J lost 7 bases, and 6 bases stayed unmatched. CDR3 length equals 13 residues. From germline, CDR1 is SNHLY and CDR2 FYNNEI. CDR3 DNA: TGTGCCAGCAGTGGGACTAGTAAGCGGACCCAGTACTTC. Translation gives CASSGTSKRTQYF.

The J gene is TRBJ1-1, the V gene TRBV10-1; 11 bases match TRBD1. This CDR3 is 15 amino acids long. The trim removed 6 bases at V and 6 bases at J, leaving 9 bases unmatched. Germline loops: CDR1 WNHNN, CDR2 SYGVQD (reference sequence). The CDR3 DNA reads as TGCGCCAGCAGCGCTACCGGACAGGGGGCTTCTGAAGCTTTCTTT. It specifies CASSATGQGASEAFF.

The V gene is TRBV3-1 (or the pseudogene TRBV3-2), the J gene TRBJ2-1; 14 bases are shared with TRBD2. The CDR3 is 18 residues long. Germline loops: CDR1 LGHDT, CDR2 YNNKEL (reference sequence). After removal of 0 bases from V and 7 bases from J, the junction contained 8 bases not matched to a gene. The CDR3 protein is CASSQERWGTSGSNEQFF. CDR3 bases: TGTGCCAGCAGCCAAGAGCGTTGGGGGACTAGCGGGAGTAATGAGCAGTTCTTC.

The chain uses TRBV19 and TRBJ1-6, with unresolved D. Germline V gives CDR1 LNHDA, CDR2 SQIVND (reference sequence). With 8 bases removed from V and 7 bases from J, the gap between germline ends came to 9 bases. CDR3 length: 12 amino acids. The CDR3 DNA sequence: TGTGCCAGTCGCCCTGAGAATTCACCCCTCCACTTT. Amino acids: CASRPENSPLHF.

Turning to this clone: The junction departs from the called germline gene at one end, perhaps through a read error. The V and J genes are TRBV12-3 or TRBV12-4 and TRBJ1-1; a possible D gene is TRBD1 (6 bases). The CDR3 is made up of 12 amino acids. CDR3 protein: CASSLRDTEAFF. The CDR3 region has the DNA TGTGCCAGCAGTTTAAGGGACACCGAAGCTTTCTTT.

This chain uses TRBV10-1 with TRBJ2-2; possible D gene TRBD2, 6 bases. The CDR3 extends over 14 amino acids. Germline V gene lookup returns CDR1 WNHNN and CDR2 SYGVQD (reference sequence). V lost 4 bases, J lost 4 bases, and 10 bases lay in between. The DNA of the CDR3 is TGCGCCAGCAGTGTGGAGGGACCCACCGGGGAGCTGTTTTTT. It is translated as CASSVEGPTGELFF.

The chain recombines TRBV30 with TRBJ1-2; tentatively, D is TRBD1 (5 bases). Per the germline V gene, CDR1 is GTSNPN and CDR2 is SVGIG (reference sequence). This CDR3 spans 13 amino acids. Trimming left V 5 bases short and J 4 bases short, with 14 bases between. As DNA, the CDR3 is TGTGCCTGGTTTCAGGGTTCTACCTATGGCTACACCTTC. It codes for CAWFQGSTYGYTF.

V gene TRBV5-6 combines with J gene TRBJ1-5, with 7 positions matching TRBD1. Trimming at V came to 4 bases and at J to 4 bases, leaving 8 bases not matched to a gene. Germline V gene sequence: CDR1 SGHDT, CDR2 YYEEEE. The CDR3 totals 15 residues. Here the CDR3 DNA reads TGTGCCAGCAGCGCAGGGACAGACTTAAATCAGCCCCAGCATTTT. This codes for CASSAGTDLNQPQHF.

The chain recombines TRBV5-1 with TRBJ2-7; 7 bases map to TRBD1. This CDR3 spans 15 amino acids. V shed 3 bases and J 2 bases; nucleotides not matched to a gene: 8. CDR1 and CDR2 (germline): SGHRS, YFSETQ. CDR3 in amino acids: CASSSDGTVTYEQYF. The CDR3 nucleotides are TGCGCCAGCAGCTCTGACGGGACAGTGACCTACGAGCAGTACTTC.

This rearrangement joins TRBV6-2 or TRBV6-3 to TRBJ2-6, with TRBD1 matching over 9 bases. This CDR3 is built from 19 residues. The ends lost 3 bases at V and 2 bases at J; junction bases unmatched: 11. Germline assignment: CDR1 MNHEY and CDR2 SVGEGT. This CDR3 reads CASSYELGQGTAGANVLTF. The CDR3 region has the DNA TGTGCCAGCAGTTATGAATTAGGACAGGGGACTGCTGGGGCCAACGTCCTGACTTTC.

The V and J genes are TRBV3-1 (or the pseudogene TRBV3-2) and TRBJ2-4; 13 positions agree with TRBD2. CDR3 length: 20 residues. The V gene end was trimmed by 1 base and the J gene end by 0 bases; junction bases not matched to a gene: 9. The V gene's germline CDR1 is LGHDT and CDR2 YNNKEL (reference sequence). The CDR3 loop reads CASSQVPGLAGQLAKNIQYF. DNA for the CDR3: TGTGCCAGCAGCCAAGTTCCGGGACTAGCGGGACAGCTAGCCAAAAACATTCAGTACTTC.

This chain connects TRBV5-6 to TRBJ1-1; D is undetermined. The CDR3 extends over 17 amino acids. Germline V lookup: CDR1 SGHDT, CDR2 YYEEEE. V lost 4 bases and J lost 1, with 20 bases in between. The CDR3 protein is CASSPFGRSVENTEAFF. CDR3 coding DNA: TGTGCCAGCAGCCCCTTCGGCAGGTCGGTTGAGAACACTGAAGCTTTCTTT.

The CDR3, as DNA: TGTGCCAGCAGAGCGGGACAGGGATCTTCACCCCTCCACTTT. This encodes CASRAGQGSSPLHF. This chain connects TRBV27 to TRBJ1-6, with 9 bases lining up with TRBD1. The CDR3 has 14 residues. CDR1 and CDR2 (germline): MNHEY, SMNVEV (reference sequence). Losses at the gene ends were 6 bases for V and 9 bases for J; bases not matched to a gene: 6.

This chain links TRBV7-6 with TRBJ1-1; D gene unclear. V was cut by 0 bases and J by 4 bases, with 9 bases left in between. Looked up from germline, CDR1 is SGHVS and CDR2 is FNYEAQ. This CDR3 region has 14 residues. The CDR3 DNA reads as TGTGCCAGCAGCTTAGCGGGCCGGGGCACTGAAGCTTTCTTT. It translates to CASSLAGRGTEAFF.

This chain links TRBV5-8 with TRBJ2-1; 7 bases line up with TRBD1. This CDR3 spans 13 amino acids. The V gene end was trimmed by 1 base and the J gene end by 5 bases; junction bases not matched to a gene: 0. Germline V gene data show CDR1 as SGHTS and CDR2 as YDEGEE. CDR3 nucleotide sequence: TGTGCCAGCAGCTTGACAGGGGACAATGAGCAGTTCTTC. Amino acid sequence: CASSLTGDNEQFF. The entire variable domain, with the rest obtained from reference TRBV5-8 and TRBJ2-1, is as follows: EAGVTQSPTHLIKTRGQQATLRCSPISGHTSVYWYQQALGLGLQFLLWYDEGEERNRGNFPPRFSGRQFPNYSSELNVNALELEDSALYLCASSLTGDNEQFFGPGTRLTVL.

This clone was seen only once. V usage is TRBV11-2 and J usage is TRBJ2-7, with 9 nucleotides matching TRBD2. The J segment lost 3 bases and the V segment lost 0 bases, leaving 9 bases of the junction unmatched. Germline CDR1 and CDR2: SGHAT and FQNNGV. The CDR3 spans 17 residues. CDR3 nucleotide sequence: TGTGCCAGCAGCTTAGATCGGGCTAGCGGGAACAACTACGAGCAGTACTTC. Its translation is CASSLDRASGNNYEQYF.

The CDR3 loop is CASSIRSGTNEKLFF. In DNA form, the CDR3 reads TGTGCCAGTAGTATACGATCCGGGACTAATGAAAAACTGTTTTTT. The genes are TRBV19 and TRBJ1-4; D gene uncertain. V was shortened by 2 bases and J by 2 bases, with 9 bases between the two germline ends. The CDR3 consists of 15 residues. Germline CDR1 is LNHDA and CDR2 is SQIVND (reference sequence).

This rearrangement joins TRBV5-1 to TRBJ2-5; D is unresolved. V was pared by 0 bases and J by 2 bases, with 11 bases between. The CDR3 runs to 15 residues. The germline gives CDR1 SGHRS, CDR2 YFSETQ. CDR3 loop: CASSLDARGQETQYF. DNA for the CDR3: TGCGCCAGCAGCTTGGACGCTCGCGGTCAAGAGACCCAGTACTTC.

The J gene is TRBJ2-7, the V gene TRBV2; D may be TRBD1 (6 bases). The CDR3 is 14 residues long. Trimming stripped 3 bases from V and 3 bases from J, with 12 bases between. The germline V gene encodes CDR1 SNHLY and CDR2 FYNNEI. CDR3 sequence (DNA): TGTGCCAGCAGTGAGATAGTACAGGGCTACGAGCAGTACTTC. Amino acid sequence: CASSEIVQGYEQYF.

DNA for the CDR3: TGTGCCAGCTCTCAAACGGGGGGGCAGGACACTGAAGCTTTCTTT. This sequence encodes CASSQTGGQDTEAFF. The chain links TRBV18 to TRBJ1-1, with D possibly being TRBD1 (6 bases). Germline V CDR1 and CDR2: KGHSH, LQKENI. The CDR3 runs 15 residues. V was clipped by 6 bases and J by 3 bases, with 17 bases between them.

The J gene is TRBJ2-7, the V gene TRBV4-1, with 11 bases identical to TRBD2. CDR1 is MGHRA and CDR2 is YSYEKL in the germline V gene. The CDR3 has 14 residues. J gave up 2 bases and V 4 bases, and 1 base lay outside the gene matches. CDR3: CASSLAGGPYEQYF. DNA of the CDR3: TGCGCCAGCAGCCTAGCGGGAGGGCCCTACGAGCAGTACTTC.

The sample holds a few counts of this clone. This chain uses TRBV5-1 with TRBJ2-2; the D gene is possibly TRBD1 (5 bases). The CDR3 sequence is 13 residues long. The V end was cut by 0 bases, the J end by 8 bases, with 8 bases between. The germline CDR1 and CDR2 sequences are SGHRS and YFSETQ. CDR3 loop: CASSLERGGELFF. CDR3 DNA: TGCGCCAGCAGCTTGGAAAGGGGAGGGGAGCTGTTTTTT.

The chain joins TRBV11-2 to TRBJ2-3; TRBD1 matches at 10 bases. Trimming took 5 bases from V and 4 from J; bases not matched to a gene: 15. This CDR3 has 18 amino acids. Per the germline V gene, CDR1 is SGHAT and CDR2 is FQNNGV. In DNA, the CDR3 is TGTGCCAGCAGCCCTGCCGGGACAGGGGTAATCATCCCAGATACGCAGTATTTT. Translating it yields CASSPAGTGVIIPDTQYF.

J is TRBJ2-2 and V is TRBV11-2, with 7 bases fitting TRBD1. The germline V gene has CDR1 SGHAT and CDR2 FQNNGV. The V gene end was trimmed by 2 bases and the J gene end by 5 bases; junction bases not matched to a gene: 2. The CDR3 loop spans 14 amino acids. The CDR3 reads CASSLIQGTGELFF. Here the CDR3 DNA reads TGTGCCAGCAGCTTAATACAGGGGACCGGGGAGCTGTTTTTT.